These T cell receptor beta chains were read from a single sample in a study of T cells in Graves' hyperthyroidism and ophthalmopathy. TCRdb ran MiXCR on the multiplex PCR reads and lists one entry per CDR3 protein. The data contain a few hundred thousand distinct CDR3 sequences, 12% to 15% of them singletons. Sequenced input: blood. Receptors were obtained from a woman between 18 and 30 years old with Graves' hyperthyroidism. Each CDR3 is given with its conserved first and last residue. Clone sizes are given selectively: once, few, many, or a class where the clone is expanded.

TRBV6-1	many	TRBJ1-5	CATRGQGTYQPQHF
TRBV20-1	many	TRBJ1-1	CSATPNTEAFF
TRBV7-4	few	TRBJ2-2	CASSPVRDYTGELFF
TRBV18	many	TRBJ2-1	CASSSRRDSYNEQFF
TRBV6-2/TRBV6-3	many	TRBJ2-5	CASNTASGRGETQYF
TRBV6-2/TRBV6-3	many	TRBJ2-1	CASSYSMSEQFF
TRBV28	few	TRBJ1-1	CASSPAPGQGGTEAFF
TRBV5-1	NA	TRBJ1-2	CASSFQQPTNYGYTF
TRBV5-4	many	TRBJ2-1	CASSLVLAENEQFF
TRBV5-1	few	TRBJ1-1	CASSSGTGLANTEAFF
TRBV28	many	TRBJ2-1	CASKEASGNLLNEQFF
TRBV20-1	NA	TRBJ1-1	CSAIQGWGTEAFF
TRBV11-2	many	TRBJ2-1	CASSLYWTASFPEQFF
TRBV27	many	TRBJ1-1	CASVGRRNTEAFF
TRBV4-2	many	TRBJ2-2	CASSHGLAPNTGELFF
TRBV7-9	NA	TRBJ2-3	CASSSVAGVITDTQYF
TRBV14	few	TRBJ2-7	CASSHTAGGYEQYF
TRBV7-9	few	TRBJ1-5	CASSIEFQPQHF
TRBV12-3/TRBV12-4	many	TRBJ2-3	CASSTIAGYADTQYF
TRBV5-1	NA	TRBJ2-2	CASSFEGSNTGELFF
TRBV27	many	TRBJ2-7	CASSLRLAGGIHEQYF
TRBV11-2	many	TRBJ2-1	CASSLVSGAYNEQFF
TRBV28	NA	TRBJ1-1	CASSPYPLRDRGWAEAFF